These 32 T cell receptor beta chains were all obtained from the same sample, sequenced in a study of blood T cell repertoires in COVID-19. The method was immunoSEQ multiplex PCR; TCRdb's version includes in-frame clones alone and lacks a portion of them. The sample has about 320,000 clones, under 95% seen once. Sequenced sample: PBMCs or T cells enriched from blood (not recorded which). Receptors were obtained from a man between 60 and 75 years old who had recovered from COVID-19.

This clone has more than one count but fewer than ten. The rearrangement links TRBV29-1 to TRBJ1-1; D is ambiguous. CDR3 size: 13 residues. V was cut by 5 bases and J by 2 bases, with 12 bases left in between. Germline CDR1 is SQVTM and CDR2 is ANQGSEA. The CDR3: CSVSVGGNTEAFF. The CDR3 DNA follows: TGCAGCGTTTCCGTGGGAGGAAACACTGAAGCTTTCTTT.

Concerning this clone: The germline gene is not matched at one end of the junction; a read error may be the cause. The rearrangement links TRBV19 to TRBJ2-1; possibly TRBD2 for D (5 bases). Per germline, CDR1 LNHDA and CDR2 SQIVND (reference sequence). The CDR3 has 13 amino acids. This CDR3 reads CVSSENQAYEQFF. CDR3 sequence (DNA): TGTGTCAGTAGCGAGAATCAAGCATATGAGCAGTTCTTC.

The chain employs TRBV4-2 and TRBJ2-3; 13 bases fit TRBD2. With V trimmed by 1 base and J by 3 bases, 4 bases remained unmatched. Per the germline V gene, CDR1 is LGHNA and CDR2 is YNFKEQ. The CDR3 is made up of 17 amino acids. The CDR3 spells CASSQARLAGGTDTQYF. DNA of the CDR3: TGTGCCAGCAGCCAAGCGCGACTAGCGGGAGGTACAGATACGCAGTATTTT.

The chain has TRBV30 and TRBJ2-2; D perhaps matches TRBD1 (5 bases). From germline, CDR1 is GTSNPN and CDR2 SVGIG (reference sequence). This CDR3 comprises 13 residues. V dropped 0 bases and J dropped 7 bases, with 9 bases sitting between them. In DNA, the CDR3 is TGTGCCTGGAGTGTAGTAGGGGTCGGGGAGCTGTTTTTT. Protein product: CAWSVVGVGELFF. The full variable domain, with the rest looked up from reference TRBV30 and TRBJ2-2, is SQTIHQWPATLVQPVGSPLSLECTVEGTSNPNLYWYRQAAGRGLQLLFYSVGIGQISSEVPQNLSASRPQDRQFILSSKKLLLSDSGFYLCAWSVVGVGELFFGEGSRLTVL.

The chain recombines TRBV20-1 with TRBJ1-2; D is ambiguous. V lost 2 bases to trimming and J lost 8 bases, with 9 bases between them. The germline V gene has CDR1 DFQATT and CDR2 SNEGSKA (reference sequence). The CDR3 has 11 amino acids. This chain's CDR3 is CSARLQAGYTF. CDR3 in DNA: TGCAGTGCTAGACTCCAGGCGGGCTACACCTTC.

J is TRBJ2-1 and V is TRBV5-1; D call uncertain. The CDR3 loop spans 15 amino acids. V was cut by 2 bases and J by 2 bases, with 11 bases left in between. Germline CDR1 is SGHRS and CDR2 is YFSETQ. The CDR3 DNA follows: TGCGCCAGCAGCTTAGGTCTAGAGGCCTACAATGAGCAGTTCTTC. Translating gives CASSLGLEAYNEQFF.

The chain has TRBV4-1 and TRBJ1-4; D is unclear. The germline V gene has CDR1 MGHRA and CDR2 YSYEKL. The CDR3 totals 16 residues. Trimming took 1 base from V and 0 from J, leaving 9 bases between them. CDR3 coding DNA: TGCGCCAGCAGCCAAGCCGGGATATCAACTAATGAAAAACTGTTTTTT. This encodes CASSQAGISTNEKLFF.

The rearrangement links TRBV28 to TRBJ1-1, with 7 bases fitting TRBD1. Germline V lookup: CDR1 MDHEN, CDR2 SYDVKM. This CDR3 is 12 amino acids long. V lost 3 bases to trimming and J lost 11 bases; unmatched junction nucleotides: 6. This CDR3 is CASSFDRAKAFF. The CDR3 nucleotides are TGTGCCAGCAGTTTTGACAGGGCTAAGGCTTTCTTT. Using reference TRBV28 and TRBJ1-1 for the parts outside the CDR3, the full variable domain is DVKVTQSSRYLVKRTGEKVFLECVQDMDHENMFWYRQDPGLGLRLIYFSYDVKMKEKGDIPEGYSVSREKKERFSLILESASTNQTSMYLCASSFDRAKAFFGQGTRLTVV.

The chain links TRBV10-1 to TRBJ2-7; TRBD1 agrees at 10 bases. Germline CDR1 is WNHNN and CDR2 is SYGVQD (reference sequence). The trim removed 2 bases at V and 7 bases at J, leaving 8 bases unmatched. The CDR3 is 15 residues long. CDR3 sequence reads: CASSEPRTGGNEQYF. The DNA for the CDR3 is TGCGCCAGCAGTGAGCCTCGGACAGGGGGTAATGAGCAGTACTTC.

J is TRBJ1-2 and V is TRBV18; TRBD1 matches at 9 bases. V gave up 4 bases and J gave up 8 bases; unmatched junction bases: 11. Per the germline V gene, CDR1 is KGHSH and CDR2 is LQKENI. This CDR3 has 15 amino acids. The CDR3 DNA follows: TGTGCCAGCTCACGCCCGGGACAGGGTGAGAGCGGCTACACCTTC. Amino acids: CASSRPGQGESGYTF.

This clone turned up a few times. The chain combines TRBV7-3 with TRBJ1-6; D unresolved. CDR1 is SGHTA and CDR2 is FQGTGA in the germline V gene. This CDR3 is built from 14 residues. V was cut by 4 bases and J by 2 bases, with 6 bases left in between. In DNA, the CDR3 is TGTGCCAGCAGCTCACGGGCCTATAATTCACCCCTCCACTTT. Its translation: CASSSRAYNSPLHF.

V usage is TRBV27 and J usage is TRBJ1-1, with D possibly being TRBD1 (5 bases). The germline V gene encodes CDR1 MNHEY and CDR2 SMNVEV (reference sequence). V shed 4 bases and J shed 3 bases, with 21 bases lying between them. This CDR3 has 17 residues. The CDR3 region has the DNA TGTGCCAGCAGTTCTCAGGGTTTTGCCCACAAAGACACTGAAGCTTTCTTT. Protein product: CASSSQGFAHKDTEAFF.

This rearrangement joins TRBV3-1 (or the pseudogene TRBV3-2) to TRBJ1-5; 9 positions agree with TRBD1. The CDR3 sequence is 16 residues long. V lost 1 base, J lost 4 bases, and 5 bases stayed unmatched. Germline V lookup: CDR1 LGHDT, CDR2 YNNKEL (reference sequence). CDR3 nucleotides: TGTGCCAGCAGCCAAGGCGGGACAGGGCAAAATCAGCCCCAGCATTTT. This gives the protein CASSQGGTGQNQPQHF.

The chain uses TRBV7-6 and TRBJ2-5; a weak D match, TRBD1 (5 bases). CDR3 size: 14 residues. The V end lost 5 bases, the J end lost 1 base, and 11 bases lay between the germline ends. Germline loops: CDR1 SGHVS, CDR2 FNYEAQ. In nucleotides, the CDR3 is TGTGCCAGCAGCGGCAGGGTTTCCCAAGAGACCCAGTACTTC. The encoded protein is CASSGRVSQETQYF. Full variable domain (outside the CDR3, taken from reference TRBV7-6 and TRBJ2-5): GAGVSQSPRYKVTKRGQDVALRCDPISGHVSLYWYRQALGQGPEFLTYFNYEAQQDKSGLPNDRFSAERPEGSISTLTIQRTEQRDSAMYRCASSGRVSQETQYFGPGTRLLVL.

The chain carries TRBV5-1 and TRBJ2-5, with no clear D. Deletions cut 4 bases from V and 0 bases from J, with 19 bases between. CDR1 SGHRS and CDR2 YFSETQ come from the germline V gene. CDR3 size: 17 residues. This CDR3 reads CASSTNPGRTYQETQYF. DNA of the CDR3: TGCGCCAGCAGCACCAACCCTGGGCGCACGTACCAAGAGACCCAGTACTTC.

This CDR3 reads CASSQGVGGLQETQYF. In DNA, the CDR3 is TGCGCCAGCAGCCAAGGGGTGGGGGGGCTACAAGAGACCCAGTACTTC. This sequence joins TRBV4-3 and TRBJ2-5; weak D call: TRBD2 (7 bases). Germline V gene sequence: CDR1 LGHNA, CDR2 YSLEER. Trimming cost V 1 base and J 2 bases, with 14 bases left between them. This CDR3 has 16 amino acids.

The DNA of the CDR3 is TGTGCCAGCAGCGGCCGGGGGGAGAATCAGCCCCAGCATTTT. Its translation: CASSGRGENQPQHF. V usage is TRBV9 and J usage is TRBJ1-5, with a tentative D call TRBD1 (5 bases). The germline V gene has CDR1 SGDLS and CDR2 YYNGEE. The CDR3 totals 14 residues. V was shortened by 3 bases and J by 4 bases, with 11 bases between the two germline ends. Drawing the rest from reference TRBV9 and TRBJ1-5, the complete variable domain is DSGVTQTPKHLITATGQRVTLRCSPRSGDLSVYWYQQSLDQGLQFLIQYYNGEERAKGNILERFSAQQFPDLHSELNLSSLELGDSALYFCASSGRGENQPQHFGDGTRLSIL.

This clone was counted a single time. The chain is built from TRBV29-1 and TRBJ1-1; unclear D gene. Trimming cost V 4 bases and J 3 bases, with 12 bases left between them. Germline loops: CDR1 SQVTM, CDR2 ANQGSEA. This CDR3 is 13 amino acids long. CDR3 sequence: CSVARDPDTEAFF. The CDR3 nucleotides are TGCAGCGTTGCGAGGGATCCGGACACTGAAGCTTTCTTT.

The genes are TRBV6-1 and TRBJ1-1; D is possibly TRBD1 (6 bases). CDR3 length: 15 amino acids. V was trimmed by 0 bases and J by 10 bases, leaving 18 bases between them. In germline, CDR1 is MNHNS, CDR2 SASEGT. The CDR3 here is CASSEAPDRTFGAFF. The CDR3 region has the DNA TGTGCCAGCAGTGAAGCGCCTGACAGGACGTTCGGAGCTTTCTTT.

This clone occurred a few times. The chain employs TRBV4-1 and TRBJ2-7; D is perhaps TRBD2 (5 bases). The length of the CDR3 is 15 residues. CDR1 is MGHRA and CDR2 is YSYEKL in the germline V gene. The germline V and J ends were trimmed by 0 bases and 4 bases, with 13 bases remaining between them. The CDR3 reads CASSQDGNGKYEQYF. CDR3 coding DNA: TGCGCCAGCAGCCAAGATGGGAACGGGAAGTACGAGCAGTACTTC.

V and J are TRBV30 and TRBJ2-2; D is uncertain. This CDR3 is 13 amino acids long. V was shortened by 3 bases and J by 3 bases, with 8 bases between the two germline ends. CDR1 GTSNPN and CDR2 SVGIG come from the germline V gene (reference sequence). CDR3 in DNA: TGTGCCTGGAGCCCGGCGGACACCGGGGAGCTGTTTTTT. Translated, it gives CAWSPADTGELFF.

The chain employs TRBV6-5 and TRBJ2-5, with a tentative D call TRBD1 (6 bases). The CDR3 runs to 16 residues. Germline CDR1 reads MNHEY; CDR2 reads SVGAGI. Trimming shortened V by 2 bases and J by 5 bases, and 18 bases separated the two germline ends. This CDR3 reads CASSYARRTAGETQYF. The CDR3, as DNA: TGTGCCAGCAGTTACGCCCGAAGGACAGCCGGTGAGACCCAGTACTTC.

The gene calls are TRBV30 and TRBJ1-3, with D uncertain. CDR3 length equals 15 residues. V was cut by 0 bases and J by 4 bases, with 13 bases left in between. The germline V gene has CDR1 GTSNPN and CDR2 SVGIG (reference sequence). The CDR3 bases are TGTGCCTGGAGTGTAAATCTAGCTTCGGGAAACACCATATATTTT. Translation: CAWSVNLASGNTIYF. The full variable domain, its missing parts supplied by reference TRBV30 and TRBJ1-3, is SQTIHQWPATLVQPVGSPLSLECTVEGTSNPNLYWYRQAAGRGLQLLFYSVGIGQISSEVPQNLSASRPQDRQFILSSKKLLLSDSGFYLCAWSVNLASGNTIYFGEGSWLTVV.

The V and J genes are TRBV3-1 (or the pseudogene TRBV3-2) and TRBJ1-6, with 11 bases fitting TRBD1. Losses at the gene ends were 3 bases for V and 7 bases for J; bases not matched to a gene: 2. Germline assignment: CDR1 LGHDT and CDR2 YNNKEL (reference sequence). CDR3 length: 15 amino acids. CDR3 loop: CASSHGQGANSPLHF. The CDR3 bases are TGTGCCAGCAGCCATGGACAGGGGGCGAATTCACCCCTCCACTTT.

This rearrangement joins TRBV13 to TRBJ2-1; a weak D match, TRBD2 (6 bases). CDR1 is PRHDT and CDR2 is FYEKMQ in the germline V gene (reference sequence). The CDR3 is 13 residues long. V shed 3 bases and J shed 5 bases, with 8 bases lying between them. Here the CDR3 reads CASSFRTNNEQFF. As DNA, the CDR3 is TGTGCCAGCAGCTTCCGGACTAACAATGAGCAGTTCTTC.

This clone has just one count. The CDR3 coding sequence is TGTGCCAGCAGCGTCAGGGGGCCGGGCGGCTACACCTTC. It yields the protein CASSVRGPGGYTF. The rearrangement links TRBV7-2 to TRBJ1-2; TRBD1 matches 8 bases. CDR3 length: 13 residues. V dropped 5 bases and J dropped 8; count of bases not matched to a gene: 7. The germline gives CDR1 SGHTA, CDR2 FQGNSA. The whole variable domain, remainder taken from reference TRBV7-2 and TRBJ1-2, is GAGVSQSPSNKVTEKGKDVELRCDPISGHTALYWYRQSLGQGLEFLIYFQGNSAPDKSGLPSDRFSAERTGGSVSTLTIQRTQQEDSAVYLCASSVRGPGGYTFGSGTRLTVV.

This clone was recorded only once. V and J are TRBV27 and TRBJ2-5, with TRBD2 matching 7 bases. Germline CDR1 and CDR2: MNHEY and SMNVEV (reference sequence). V shed 2 bases, J shed 2 bases, and the junction held 5 bases outside the gene matches. The CDR3 totals 15 residues. The chain's CDR3 is CASSLAGVRQETQYF. In DNA form, the CDR3 reads TGTGCCAGCAGTTTAGCGGGGGTGAGGCAAGAGACCCAGTACTTC.

The chain carries TRBV9 and TRBJ2-5; 7 nucleotides agree with TRBD1. The CDR3 spans 14 residues. The junction had 4 bases not matched to a gene; V was cut back by 1 base and J by 4 bases. Germline CDR1 and CDR2: SGDLS and YYNGEE. The CDR3 bases are TGTGCCAGCAGCGTATGGGACAGCCCAGAGACCCAGTACTTC. It translates to CASSVWDSPETQYF.

The chain joins TRBV7-2 to TRBJ1-1; unclear D gene. Between the trimmed V and J ends, which lost 5 bases and 5 bases, there was a span of 12 bases. This CDR3 is built from 13 residues. The germline V gene has CDR1 SGHTA and CDR2 FQGNSA. CDR3 sequence: CASSRMRVTEAFF. CDR3 sequence (DNA): TGTGCCAGCAGCCGGATGAGGGTGACTGAAGCTTTCTTT.

This clone was seen once. J is TRBJ2-3 and V is TRBV9; D may be TRBD2 (6 bases). V was shortened by 4 bases and J by 0 bases, with 15 bases between the two germline ends. CDR1 and CDR2 (germline): SGDLS, YYNGEE. The CDR3 totals 16 residues. The DNA for the CDR3 is TGTGCCAGCAGCCTTCAAGCGGGTACTAGCACAGATACGCAGTATTTT. Protein sequence: CASSLQAGTSTDTQYF.

This clone was seen more than once but under ten times. This chain connects TRBV5-6 to TRBJ1-2, with TRBD1 identical over 10 bases. V lost 0 bases to trimming and J lost 8 bases; unmatched junction nucleotides: 7. CDR3 size: 15 residues. The germline gives CDR1 SGHDT, CDR2 YYEEEE. The CDR3 nucleotides read TGTGCCAGCAGCTTGGCAAGACAGGGGGCTCAGGGCTACACCTTC. It is translated as CASSLARQGAQGYTF.

V is TRBV18 and J is TRBJ1-4; a weak D match, TRBD1 (6 bases). CDR3 length equals 15 residues. Germline V gene lookup returns CDR1 KGHSH and CDR2 LQKENI. Trimming removed 3 bases at V and 3 bases at J, with 11 bases between. Written as DNA, the CDR3 is TGTGCCAGCTCACCTTTGGACAGACCTAATGAAAAACTGTTTTTT. Its translation is CASSPLDRPNEKLFF.